A selection of T cell receptor beta chains follows, all from one sample in a study of T cells in Graves' hyperthyroidism and ophthalmopathy. One entry per CDR3 protein, called by TCRdb with MiXCR from the multiplex PCR reads. Among about 480,000 distinct CDR3 sequences, around a quarter were seen once, and the ten largest hold approximately 11%. Sequenced material: blood. These receptor sequences come from a woman aged 25 to 39 with Graves' ophthalmopathy. CDR3s include the opening cysteine and the closing phenylalanine or tryptophan. D genes are given only for firm matches. Rows may omit the clone size; those that give it use once, few, many or a size class.

size	V	D	J	DNA	CDR3
many	TRBV30	NA	TRBJ2-5	TGTGCCTGGAGTGTAATGGGACGGGACCAAGAGACCCAGTACTTC	CAWSVMGRDQETQYF
NA	TRBV20-1	TRBD1	TRBJ2-7	TGCAGTGCTTCGCAGACAGGGGGCTACGAGCAGTACTTC	CSASQTGGYEQYF
NA	TRBV6-1	NA	TRBJ1-5	TGTGCCAGCAGTGAAATGTCAGGGCAGCAGCCCCAGCATTTT	CASSEMSGQQPQHF
many	TRBV6-5	NA	TRBJ2-7	TGTGCCAGCAGTTACCAGGGTCACTACTACGAGCAGTACTTC	CASSYQGHYYEQYF
few	TRBV4-1	NA	TRBJ1-2	TGCGCCAGCAGCCAAGTGGGACGGAGTAGAAATAACTATGGCTACACCTTC	CASSQVGRSRNNYGYTF
many	TRBV10-3	NA	TRBJ1-2	TGTGCCATCAGTGATAGGGGGTTGAGCTATGGCTACACCTTC	CAISDRGLSYGYTF
few	TRBV6-1	NA	TRBJ1-2	TGTGCCAGCAAGCGACACGCTGAGCGCTACACCTTC	CASKRHAERYTF
few	TRBV20-1	TRBD2	TRBJ2-7	TGCAGTGCTACCCCCGGGACTAGCGGGTACGAGCAGTACTTC	CSATPGTSGYEQYF
many	TRBV6-1	NA	TRBJ1-2	TGTGCCAGCAGTGAAGAGCCTTTACAGTATCACCCTTATGGCTACACCTTC	CASSEEPLQYHPYGYTF
many	TRBV19	TRBD1	TRBJ2-5	TGTGCCAGTAGGGACAGGGATGAGACCCAGTACTTC	CASRDRDETQYF
many	TRBV2	NA	TRBJ1-2	TGTGCCAGCAGTGAGACAGTCTACTTTGGCTACACCTTC	CASSETVYFGYTF
few	TRBV5-1	NA	TRBJ1-2	TGCGCCAGCAGCTTGGCCTCAGCGGAAGGCTACACCTTC	CASSLASAEGYTF
NA	TRBV20-1	NA	TRBJ1-1	TGCAGTGCTAGGAGGGGGACGAACACTGAAGCTTTCTTT	CSARRGTNTEAFF
many	TRBV7-2	NA	TRBJ2-7	TGTGCCAGCAGCTTAGCGCAACTCGACGGAGTCGACGAGCAGTACTTC	CASSLAQLDGVDEQYF
NA	TRBV12-3/TRBV12-4	NA	TRBJ1-2	TGTGCCAGCAGTAAGGACCCCACTAACTATGGCTACACCTTC	CASSKDPTNYGYTF
NA	TRBV29-1	TRBD1	TRBJ2-5	TGCAGCGTTCCCGGGACAGGGGGTATACAAGAGACCCAGTACTTC	CSVPGTGGIQETQYF
NA	TRBV27	NA	TRBJ2-7	TGTGCCAGCAGTTTACCCTCGGGGACACCCTACGAGCAGTACTTC	CASSLPSGTPYEQYF
many	TRBV6-5	TRBD1	TRBJ1-1	TGTGCCAGCAGTTTCCGACAGGGGAACACTGAAGCTTTCTTT	CASSFRQGNTEAFF
many	TRBV6-5	NA	TRBJ2-7	TGTGCCAGCAGTTACTCGAGGGACATCATGCTCTACGAGCAGTACTTC	CASSYSRDIMLYEQYF
few	TRBV4-1	TRBD1	TRBJ2-2	TGCGCCAGCAGCCAACTGGACAGGCCGAACACCGGGGAGCTGTTTTTC	CASSQLDRPNTGELFF
many	TRBV7-2	NA	TRBJ1-3	TGTGCCAGCAGTGCCTCTAACACGGGTTCCACCATATATTTT	CASSASNTGSTIYF
NA	TRBV7-3	NA	TRBJ1-1	TGTGCCAGCAGCTTAATTGCGGGGGACACTGAAGCTTTCTTT	CASSLIAGDTEAFF
few	TRBV6-2/TRBV6-3	TRBD2	TRBJ2-3	TGTGCCAGCAGTTACTCGACTAGCGGGGCTAGCACAGATACGCAGTATTTT	CASSYSTSGASTDTQYF
many	TRBV29-1	TRBD2	TRBJ2-5	TGCAGCGTAGACGGGACTAGCGGGGGGGGGAAGACCCAGTACTTC	CSVDGTSGGGKTQYF
many	TRBV6-1	NA	TRBJ1-5	TGTGCCAGCAGTAAAGGGACGAACTTCCAGCCCCAGCATTTT	CASSKGTNFQPQHF
many	TRBV11-2	NA	TRBJ1-1	TGTGCCAGCAGCTTAGATGCAGGGCGGACTGAAGCTTTCTTT	CASSLDAGRTEAFF
many	TRBV12-3/TRBV12-4	TRBD2	TRBJ2-2	TGTGCCAGCAGTCACTCTAGCGGGGGGGCGATGTTTTTT	CASSHSSGGAMFF
many	TRBV6-1	TRBD1	TRBJ1-2	TGTGCCAGCAGTCCCGGGACAGCTAATGGCTACACCTTC	CASSPGTANGYTF
NA	TRBV6-1	TRBD1	TRBJ1-2	TGTGCCAGCTCAGCACCGACAGGGGGCAACTATGGCTACACCTTC	CASSAPTGGNYGYTF
many	TRBV19	NA	TRBJ1-1	TGTGCCAGTAGTCAACGGGACACTGAAGCTTTCTTT	CASSQRDTEAFF
NA	TRBV3-1	TRBD1	TRBJ2-7	TGTGCCAGCAGGAAGACAGGGGCGGGGGAGCAGTACTTC	CASRKTGAGEQYF
many	TRBV6-4	NA	TRBJ1-1	TGTGCCAGCAGTGACTCGAAGAGGGCTCCCGGTAGTAGGAACACTGAAGCTTTCTTT	CASSDSKRAPGSRNTEAFF
many	TRBV6-2/TRBV6-3	NA	TRBJ2-5	TGTGCCAGCAGACTGGGGACACAAGAGACCCAGTACTTC	CASRLGTQETQYF
many	TRBV2	NA	TRBJ2-7	TGTGCCAGCACCAGGGTTTCCTACGAGCAGTACTTC	CASTRVSYEQYF
many	TRBV14	NA	TRBJ2-7	TGTGCCAGCAGCCCTGTCCAGGGGTACTCCTACGAGCAGTACTTC	CASSPVQGYSYEQYF
NA	TRBV7-2	TRBD1	TRBJ1-5	TGTGCCAGCTGTTCCACAGGGGCCAAACAGCCCCAGCATTTT	CASCSTGAKQPQHF
once	TRBV7-2	TRBD1	TRBJ2-5	TGTGCCAGCAGGAAATACAGGGGATTTGAGTCCCAGTACTTC	CASRKYRGFESQYF
NA	TRBV6-5	TRBD1	TRBJ1-1	TGTGCCAGCAGTTCCCTGGGACAGGAAGAAGCTTTCTTT	CASSSLGQEEAFF
many	TRBV27	NA	TRBJ1-5	TGTGCCAGCAGTTTAAGCGCAGGTGGTGATCAGCCCCAGCATTTT	CASSLSAGGDQPQHF
many	TRBV7-2	NA	TRBJ2-5	TGTGCCAGCAGCTTAGTGTTTGGCTTCCAAGAGACCCAGTACTTC	CASSLVFGFQETQYF
NA	TRBV25-1	TRBD1	TRBJ1-2	TGTGCCAGCAGTGAAAACCCTGGACAGGGTGGTTATGGCTACACCTTC	CASSENPGQGGYGYTF